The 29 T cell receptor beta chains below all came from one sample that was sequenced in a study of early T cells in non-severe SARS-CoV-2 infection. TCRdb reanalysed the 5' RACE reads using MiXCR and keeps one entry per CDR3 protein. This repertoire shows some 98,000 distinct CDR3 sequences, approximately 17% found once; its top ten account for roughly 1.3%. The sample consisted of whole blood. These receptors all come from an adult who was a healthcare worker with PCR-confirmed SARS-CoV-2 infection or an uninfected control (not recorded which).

Here the CDR3 reads CASSFGRFISNQPQHF. CDR3 coding DNA: TGTGCCAGTAGTTTCGGACGGTTCATTAGCAATCAGCCCCAGCATTTT. The chain joins TRBV19 to TRBJ1-5; no definite D call. Trimming left V 5 bases short and J 0 bases short, with 14 bases between. Germline CDR1 LNHDA, CDR2 SQIVND (reference sequence). This CDR3 has 16 amino acids.

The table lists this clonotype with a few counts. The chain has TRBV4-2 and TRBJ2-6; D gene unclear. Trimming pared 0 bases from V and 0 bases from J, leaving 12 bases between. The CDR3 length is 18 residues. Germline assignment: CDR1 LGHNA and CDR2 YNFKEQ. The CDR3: CASSQDGSARSGANVLTF. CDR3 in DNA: TGTGCCAGCAGCCAAGATGGCTCAGCACGCTCTGGGGCCAACGTCCTGACTTTC.

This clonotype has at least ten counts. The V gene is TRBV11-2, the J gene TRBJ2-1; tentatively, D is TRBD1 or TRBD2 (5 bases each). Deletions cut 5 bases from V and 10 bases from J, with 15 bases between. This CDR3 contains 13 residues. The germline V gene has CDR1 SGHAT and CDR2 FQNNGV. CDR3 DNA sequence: TGTGCCAGCAGCGTCGGGACGCCGGGGGAGCAGTTCTTC. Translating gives CASSVGTPGEQFF.

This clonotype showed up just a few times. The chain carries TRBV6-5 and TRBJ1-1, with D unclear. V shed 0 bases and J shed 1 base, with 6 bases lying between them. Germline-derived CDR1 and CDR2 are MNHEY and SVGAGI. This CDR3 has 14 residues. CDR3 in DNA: TGTGCCAGCAGTTACTCAAGAGGGAACACTGAAGCTTTCTTT. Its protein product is CASSYSRGNTEAFF.

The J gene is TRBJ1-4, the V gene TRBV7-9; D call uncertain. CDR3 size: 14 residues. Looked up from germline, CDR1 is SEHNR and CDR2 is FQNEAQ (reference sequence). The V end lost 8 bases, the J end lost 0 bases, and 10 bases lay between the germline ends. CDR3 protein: CASRRVTTNEKLFF. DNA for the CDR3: TGTGCCAGCCGCCGGGTGACAACTAATGAAAAACTGTTTTTT.

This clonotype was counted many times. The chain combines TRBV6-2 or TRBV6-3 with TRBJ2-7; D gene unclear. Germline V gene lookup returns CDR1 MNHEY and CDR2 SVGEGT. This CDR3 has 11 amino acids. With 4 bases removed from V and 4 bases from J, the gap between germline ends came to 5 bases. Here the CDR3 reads CASSSIYEQYF. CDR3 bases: TGTGCCAGCAGTTCAATTTACGAGCAGTACTTC.

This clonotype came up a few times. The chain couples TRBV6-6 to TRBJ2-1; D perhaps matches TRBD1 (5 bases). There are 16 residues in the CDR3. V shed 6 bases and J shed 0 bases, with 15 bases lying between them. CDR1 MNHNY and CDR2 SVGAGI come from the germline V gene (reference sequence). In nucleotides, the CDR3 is TGTGCCAGCAGAGCAACGACAGCCATCTCCTACAATGAGCAGTTCTTC. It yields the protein CASRATTAISYNEQFF.

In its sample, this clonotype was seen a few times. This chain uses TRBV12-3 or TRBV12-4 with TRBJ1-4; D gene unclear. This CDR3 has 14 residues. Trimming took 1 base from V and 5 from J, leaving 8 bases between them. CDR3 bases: TGTGCCAGCAGTTTAGGGTATAAAAATGAAAAACTGTTTTTT. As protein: CASSLGYKNEKLFF.

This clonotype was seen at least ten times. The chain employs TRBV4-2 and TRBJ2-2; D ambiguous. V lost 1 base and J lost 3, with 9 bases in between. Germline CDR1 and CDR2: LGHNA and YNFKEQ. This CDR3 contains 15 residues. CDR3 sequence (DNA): TGTGCCAGCAGCCAAGGAGACACGGACACCGGGGAGCTGTTTTTT. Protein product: CASSQGDTDTGELFF.

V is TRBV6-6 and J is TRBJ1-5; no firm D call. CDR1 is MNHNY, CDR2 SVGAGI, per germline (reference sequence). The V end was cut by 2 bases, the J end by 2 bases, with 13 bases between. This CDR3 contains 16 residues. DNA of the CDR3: TGTGCCAGCAGTTACCTGAGCCCCACACGCAATCAGCCCCAGCATTTT. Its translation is CASSYLSPTRNQPQHF.

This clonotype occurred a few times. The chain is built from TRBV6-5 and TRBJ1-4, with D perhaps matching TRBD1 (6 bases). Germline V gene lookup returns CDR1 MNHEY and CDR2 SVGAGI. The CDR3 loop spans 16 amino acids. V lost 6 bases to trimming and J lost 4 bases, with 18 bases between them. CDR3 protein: CASRPLKTGFNEKLFF. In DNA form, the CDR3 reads TGTGCCAGCAGACCCTTGAAGACAGGTTTTAATGAAAAACTGTTTTTT.

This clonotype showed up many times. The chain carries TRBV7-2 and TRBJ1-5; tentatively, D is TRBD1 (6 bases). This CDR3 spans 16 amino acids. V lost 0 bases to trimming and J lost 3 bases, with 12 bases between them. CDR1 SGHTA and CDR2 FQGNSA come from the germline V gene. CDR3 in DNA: TGTGCCAGCAGCTTAGCTTCGGACAGATACAATCAGCCCCAGCATTTT. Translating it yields CASSLASDRYNQPQHF.

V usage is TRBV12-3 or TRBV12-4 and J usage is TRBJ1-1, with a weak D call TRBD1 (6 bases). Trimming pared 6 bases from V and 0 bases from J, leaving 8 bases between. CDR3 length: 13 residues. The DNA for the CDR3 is TGTGCCAGCAGGGGACAAATGAACACTGAAGCTTTCTTT. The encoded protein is CASRGQMNTEAFF.

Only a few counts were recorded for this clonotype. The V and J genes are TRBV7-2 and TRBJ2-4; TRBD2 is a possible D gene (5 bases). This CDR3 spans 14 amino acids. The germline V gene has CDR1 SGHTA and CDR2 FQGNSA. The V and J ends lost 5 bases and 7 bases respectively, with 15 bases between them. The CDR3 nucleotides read TGTGCCAGCAGCCCGCCAGCTTCGGGGAACATTCAGTACTTC. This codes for CASSPPASGNIQYF.

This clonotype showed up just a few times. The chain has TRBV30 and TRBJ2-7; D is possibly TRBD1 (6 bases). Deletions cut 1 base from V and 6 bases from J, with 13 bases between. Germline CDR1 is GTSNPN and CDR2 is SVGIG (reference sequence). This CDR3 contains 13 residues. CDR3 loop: CAWSADRPREQYF. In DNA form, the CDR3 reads TGTGCCTGGAGTGCCGACAGGCCCCGCGAGCAGTACTTC.

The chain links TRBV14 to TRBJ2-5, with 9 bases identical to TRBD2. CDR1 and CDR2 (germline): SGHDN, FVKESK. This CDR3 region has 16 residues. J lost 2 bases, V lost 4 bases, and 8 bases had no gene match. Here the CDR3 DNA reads TGTGCCAGCAGCCCACTACTAGCGGGCCCTCAAGAGACCCAGTACTTC. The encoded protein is CASSPLLAGPQETQYF.

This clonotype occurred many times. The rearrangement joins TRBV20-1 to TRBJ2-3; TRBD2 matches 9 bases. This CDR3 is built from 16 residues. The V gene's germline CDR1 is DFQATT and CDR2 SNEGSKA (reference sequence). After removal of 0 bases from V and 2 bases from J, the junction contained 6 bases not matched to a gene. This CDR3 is CSARDSKRGDTDTQYF. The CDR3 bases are TGCAGTGCTAGAGATTCGAAGCGGGGGGACACAGATACGCAGTATTTT.

The CDR3 sequence: CASSLESSGRADTQYF. In nucleotides, the CDR3 is TGCGCCAGCAGCTTGGAGTCGAGCGGGAGGGCAGATACGCAGTATTTT. The J gene is TRBJ2-3, the V gene TRBV5-1; 10 nucleotides match TRBD2. Germline trimming cut 0 bases from V and 4 bases from J; bases unmatched to any gene: 5. This CDR3 has 16 residues. Germline-derived CDR1 and CDR2 are SGHRS and YFSETQ.

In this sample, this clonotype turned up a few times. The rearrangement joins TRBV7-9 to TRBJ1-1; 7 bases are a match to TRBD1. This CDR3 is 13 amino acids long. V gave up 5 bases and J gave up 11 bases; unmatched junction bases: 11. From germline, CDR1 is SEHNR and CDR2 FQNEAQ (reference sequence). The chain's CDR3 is CASSGWTGLGAFF. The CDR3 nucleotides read TGTGCCAGCAGCGGTTGGACAGGTCTCGGGGCTTTCTTT.

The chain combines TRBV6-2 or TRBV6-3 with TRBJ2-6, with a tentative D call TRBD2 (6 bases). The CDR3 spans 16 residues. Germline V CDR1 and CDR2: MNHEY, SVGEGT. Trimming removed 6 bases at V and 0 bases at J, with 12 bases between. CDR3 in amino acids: CASRSSAFSGANVLTF. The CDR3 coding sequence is TGTGCCAGCAGATCTAGCGCGTTCTCTGGGGCCAACGTCCTGACTTTC.

The CDR3 DNA reads as TGCAGCGTTCAAAGAACGACCCAAGAGACCCAGTACTTC. It translates to CSVQRTTQETQYF. The rearrangement links TRBV29-1 to TRBJ2-5; D is unclear. V lost 5 bases and J lost 1, with 11 bases in between. Germline CDR1 SQVTM, CDR2 ANQGSEA. CDR3 size: 13 residues.

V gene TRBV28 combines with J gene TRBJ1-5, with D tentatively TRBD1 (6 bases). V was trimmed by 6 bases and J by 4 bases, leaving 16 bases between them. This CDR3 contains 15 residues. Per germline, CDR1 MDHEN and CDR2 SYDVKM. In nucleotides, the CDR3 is TGTGCCAGCAGCCGCTTAACCACAGGGAATCAGCCCCAGCATTTT. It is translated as CASSRLTTGNQPQHF.

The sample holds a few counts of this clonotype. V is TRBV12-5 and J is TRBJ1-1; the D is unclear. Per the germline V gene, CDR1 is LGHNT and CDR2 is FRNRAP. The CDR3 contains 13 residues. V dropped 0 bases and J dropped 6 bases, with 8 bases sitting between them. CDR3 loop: CASGLVAIAEAFF. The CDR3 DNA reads TGTGCTAGTGGTTTGGTAGCTATAGCTGAAGCTTTCTTT.

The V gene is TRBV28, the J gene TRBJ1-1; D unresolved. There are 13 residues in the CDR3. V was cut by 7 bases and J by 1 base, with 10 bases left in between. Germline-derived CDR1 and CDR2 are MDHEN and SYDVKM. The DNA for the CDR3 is TGTGCCAGCATCCTAGGGTGGAACACTGAAGCTTTCTTT. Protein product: CASILGWNTEAFF.

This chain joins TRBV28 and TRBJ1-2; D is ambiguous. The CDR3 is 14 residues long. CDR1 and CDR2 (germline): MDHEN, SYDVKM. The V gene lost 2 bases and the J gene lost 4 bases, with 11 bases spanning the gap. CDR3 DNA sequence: TGTGCCAGCAGTTTAATCGCAGGTTCCTATGGCTACACCTTC. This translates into CASSLIAGSYGYTF.

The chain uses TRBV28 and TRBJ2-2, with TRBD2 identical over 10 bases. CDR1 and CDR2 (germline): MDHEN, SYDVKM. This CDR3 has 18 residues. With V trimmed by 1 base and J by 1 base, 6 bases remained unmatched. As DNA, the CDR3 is TGTGCCAGCAGTTTATCTGAACTAGCGGGACTGAACACCGGGGAGCTGTTTTTT. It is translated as CASSLSELAGLNTGELFF. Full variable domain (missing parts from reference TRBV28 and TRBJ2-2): DVKVTQSSRYLVKRTGEKVFLECVQDMDHENMFWYRQDPGLGLRLIYFSYDVKMKEKGDIPEGYSVSREKKERFSLILESASTNQTSMYLCASSLSELAGLNTGELFFGEGSRLTVL.

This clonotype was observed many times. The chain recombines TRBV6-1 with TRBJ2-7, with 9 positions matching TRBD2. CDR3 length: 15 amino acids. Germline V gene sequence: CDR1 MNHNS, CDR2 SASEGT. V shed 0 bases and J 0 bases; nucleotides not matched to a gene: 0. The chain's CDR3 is CASSEASGSSYEQYF. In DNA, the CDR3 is TGTGCCAGCAGTGAAGCTAGCGGGAGCTCCTACGAGCAGTACTTC.

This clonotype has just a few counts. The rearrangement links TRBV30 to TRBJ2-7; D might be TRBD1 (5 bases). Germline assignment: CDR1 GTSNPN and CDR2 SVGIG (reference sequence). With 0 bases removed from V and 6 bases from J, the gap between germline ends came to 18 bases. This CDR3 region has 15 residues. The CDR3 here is CAWSVQGFRSSEQYF. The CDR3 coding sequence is TGTGCCTGGAGTGTCCAGGGTTTTCGCAGTAGCGAGCAGTACTTC.

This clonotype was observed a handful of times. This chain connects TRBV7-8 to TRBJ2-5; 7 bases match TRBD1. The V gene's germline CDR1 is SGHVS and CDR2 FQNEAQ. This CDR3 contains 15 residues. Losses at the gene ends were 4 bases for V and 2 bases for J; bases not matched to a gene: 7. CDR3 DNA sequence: TGTGCCAGCAGCTATCTATGGGACAGTCAAGAGACCCAGTACTTC. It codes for CASSYLWDSQETQYF.